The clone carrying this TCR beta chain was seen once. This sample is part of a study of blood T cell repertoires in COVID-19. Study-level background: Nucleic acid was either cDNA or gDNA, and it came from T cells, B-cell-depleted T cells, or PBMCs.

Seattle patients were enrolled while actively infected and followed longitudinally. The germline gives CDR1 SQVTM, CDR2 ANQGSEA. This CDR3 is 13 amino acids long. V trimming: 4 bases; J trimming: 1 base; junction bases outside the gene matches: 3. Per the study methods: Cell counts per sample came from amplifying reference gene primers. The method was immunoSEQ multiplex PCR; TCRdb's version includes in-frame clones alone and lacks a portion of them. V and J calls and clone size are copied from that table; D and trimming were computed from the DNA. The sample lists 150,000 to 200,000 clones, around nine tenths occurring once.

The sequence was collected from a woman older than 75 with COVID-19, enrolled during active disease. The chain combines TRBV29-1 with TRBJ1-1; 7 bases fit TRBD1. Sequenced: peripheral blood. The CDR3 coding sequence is TGCAGCGTTGCGGGACAGAGGAACACTGAAGCTTTCTTT. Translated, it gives CSVAGQRNTEAFF.